This TCR beta chain stems from a study of blood T cell repertoires in COVID-19 (dated by TCRdb to 2018 to 2020). In the study overall: Samples covering the acute and convalescent phases of COVID-19 were provided by collaborators in the United States, Italy and Spain. Nearly every sample came with metadata listing a de-identified subject ID, COVID-19 status, age in years and sex. The repertoires were made available in a free public database intended to serve as a resource for research on the immune response to SARS-CoV-2. Where HLA class I and class II types were available, the types were taken from metadata supplied by the sample provider, not from assay-based typing. The dataset comprised deeply sampled blood TCRbeta repertoires from subjects exposed to, actively infected with, or recovered from COVID-19. The samples were drawn from the first 160 participants of the ongoing ImmuneRACE study and from over a thousand subjects provided by 6 global collaborators. The material from the prospective study consisted of cDNA or gDNA derived from T cells, B-cell-depleted T cells, or PBMCs. The paper as a whole reports these results and caveats: The quantity of clinical and demographic metadata differed by source and by participant and was supplied without curation.

TCRbeta CDR3 regions were amplified from genomic DNA using the immunoSEQ Assay, a bias-controlled multiplex PCR. The authors' analysis ran thus. Nucleated cell counts per sample were estimated from amplification of reference gene primers within the assay. To quantify the absolute abundance of each unique TCRbeta CDR3 rearrangement, sequence reads were collapsed and filtered. For each sample, productive Simpson clonality was calculated as the square root of Simpson's diversity index over productive rearrangements. TCRdb took this table from immuneACCESS and kept in-frame rearrangements with V and J called. Such tables lack part of the clones; where checked against another copy, unresolved V genes explain under half of the gap, and the rest is unexplained. V, J and clone size reflect that table, while D and trimming were determined from the DNA. The table for this sample lists about 120,000 clones; around 83% of them were counted only once. Over 9.5% of the sample is held by the ten biggest clonotypes.

Each collaborating institution followed its own protocols to collect whole blood in K2EDTA tubes. For TCRbeta analysis, collaborator samples were shipped as frozen whole blood, as isolated PBMCs, or as DNA extracted from either sample type. On this clone itself: Its antigen target is currently unknown. Base quality data are lacking; no much larger clone is found one base away.

The CDR3 contains 13 residues, cysteine and phenylalanine counted. The only DNA kept is the CDR3, 39 bases in frame from the first base. The junction carries 10 bases between V and J, which are trimmed by 4 bases and 6 bases respectively. CDR1 and CDR2, looked up from the germline V gene, are MRHNA and SNTAGT. This sequence uses TRBV6-4 and TRBJ2-1, with the D gene not confidently named. This TCR derives from a man aged 55 to 70 with acute or convalescent COVID-19. The sample consisted of peripheral blood. The CDR3 here reads CASSVSRGNEQFF. The DNA is TGTGCCAGCAGTGTTAGTCGTGGCAATGAGCAGTTCTTC.